This TCR beta chain was obtained from a study of CD4 and CD8 cells across lung adenocarcinoma regions. CDR1 and CDR2 from the germline V gene are MNHNS and SASEGT. The length of the CDR3 is 16 residues. Germline trimming cut 5 bases from V and 7 bases from J; bases unmatched to any gene: 13. Donors had localized lung adenocarcinoma, a non-small cell lung cancer. This clonotype was found once. TCRdb independently ran MiXCR on the PCR reads; one entry per CDR3 protein. Found here are tens of thousands of distinct CDR3 sequences, 52% of them singletons; the top ten hold about 20%. What was sequenced was CD4+ T cells from the center of a lung tumor. The sequence was obtained from a male donor with lung adenocarcinoma. The CD4 and CD8 labels of this study may be unreliable. This chain uses TRBV6-1 with TRBJ2-1, with 8 bases that match TRBD1. CDR3 amino acids: CASSKPWGQAGNEQFF. In DNA, the CDR3 is TGTGCCAGCAGTAAACCTTGGGGACAGGCTGGTAATGAGCAGTTCTTC.